Listed here is a single T cell receptor (beta chain). Antigen unknown. This CDR3 comprises 13 residues. Trimming left V 3 bases short and J 7 bases short, with 15 bases between. Germline V lookup: CDR1 SQVTM, CDR2 ANQGSEA. This entry comes from a study of blood T cells in healthy people across ages. General study findings and limits: With unsorted PBMCs, a conclusive comparison of naive versus antigen-experienced cells was not possible.

With a J-beta primer mix and a sample-barcoded 5' primer, a second PCR ran about 6 to 11 cycles. TCRdb used MiXCR to reprocess the 5' RACE reads, holding one entry per CDR3 protein. Altogether around 990,000 distinct CDR3 sequences are present, 35% to 40% being singletons, with the ten largest covering under 15%. The chain is built from TRBV29-1 and TRBJ1-2; a possible D gene is TRBD1 (6 bases). Sequenced: blood. The clonotype comes from a man aged 18 to 30 in good health. This CDR3 reads CSVDNRGSSGYTF. CDR3 DNA: TGCAGCGTTGATAATAGGGGGTCAAGTGGCTACACCTTC.